The rows below give T cell receptor beta chains drawn from one sample of a study of blood T cells in healthy people across ages. TCRdb re-called the 5' RACE reads through MiXCR, storing one row per CDR3 protein. The top ten hold 3% of the sample, which has 700,000 to 900,000 distinct CDR3 sequences, roughly 25% seen once. This sample also belongs to another study, concerning T cells of mothers and their children.

The sample comprised blood. These TCRs come from a boy aged 5-17 years in good health. The CDR3 runs from the conserved cysteine through the conserved F or W. A D gene is named only where the DNA matches it firmly. The size entry is marked missing in some rows and otherwise reads once, few, many or a size class.

size,J,D,V,DNA,CDR3
-,TRBJ1-4,-,TRBV20-1,TGCAGTGCTAGAGAGGGCGGACGGGCTAATGAAAAACTGTTTTTT,CSAREGGRANEKLFF
once,TRBJ1-1,-,TRBV21-1,TGTGCCAGCCCACAGGGAGGGAACACTGAAGCTTTCTTT,CASPQGGNTEAFF
-,TRBJ2-2,-,TRBV7-9,TGTGCCAGCAGCCCCCGACCACCCGGGGAGCTGTTTTTT,CASSPRPPGELFF
many,TRBJ2-6,-,TRBV7-9,TGTGCCAGCTCCGATTCTGGGGCCAACGTCCTGACTTTC,CASSDSGANVLTF
few,TRBJ2-7,-,TRBV20-1,TGCAGTGCTCCTAGGACAGATTCCTACGAGCAGTACTTC,CSAPRTDSYEQYF
-,TRBJ1-2,-,TRBV5-1,TGCGCCAGCAGCTCCCCGGGGGGCTATGGCTACACCTTC,CASSSPGGYGYTF
-,TRBJ2-2,-,TRBV7-2,TGTGCCAGCAGCGTCAACCAGGGACCGAACACCGGGGAGCTGTTTTTT,CASSVNQGPNTGELFF
-,TRBJ1-1,TRBD1,TRBV6-4,TGTGCCAGCAAGCTTCAGGGGGCTGGGACTGAAGCTTTCTTT,CASKLQGAGTEAFF
-,TRBJ2-7,TRBD1,TRBV7-3,TGTGCCAGCAGCGCATTAGGGGGCTTTGACGAGCAGTACTTC,CASSALGGFDEQYF
few,TRBJ2-7,-,TRBV29-1,TGCAGCGTTGAAGAGGGAGGATACGAGCAGTACTTC,CSVEEGGYEQYF
-,TRBJ2-5,-,TRBV7-6,TGTGCCAGCAGCGAATACGGAGCCCAAGAGACCCAGTACTTC,CASSEYGAQETQYF
-,TRBJ2-5,-,TRBV29-1,TGCAGCGTTCAGGGGACATTACAGCACTTC,CSVQGTLQHF
-,TRBJ1-5,-,TRBV3-1,TGTGCCAGCAGCCAAGGGACCCGAGATCAGCCCCAGCATTTT,CASSQGTRDQPQHF